The source of this T cell receptor (beta chain) is a study of shared clonotypes between healthy human individuals. The repertoire was sequenced with immunoSEQ multiplex PCR; TCRdb's copy has only in-frame clones and lacks some. The table has fewer than 600,000 clones, roughly four fifths seen once. J gave up 7 bases and V 3 bases, and 10 bases lay outside the gene matches. CDR1 and CDR2 (germline): SQVTM, ANQGSEA. The CDR3 consists of 14 residues. This TCR was sampled from a woman between 40 and 50 years old in good health. Some clones in this sample may be carry-over from other donors' samples. Input material: PBMCs. V is TRBV29-1 and J is TRBJ2-3; 7 bases are a match to TRBD1. CDR3 sequence reads: CSVDEDRVGYTQYF. CDR3 DNA: TGCAGCGTTGATGAAGACAGGGTCGGATATACGCAGTATTTT.